One sample yielded the 29 T cell receptor beta chains listed below, sequenced in a study of regulatory T cells in long-lasting Graves disease. Time point in this sample: persistent/refractory GD, antithyroid drugs over 5 years with positive TRAb. The TCR library was prepared using RNA isolated from PBMCs. For TCR beta, libraries came from iRepertoire HTBI primers and Arm-PCR of CDR3 regions. TCRdb recomputed calls from the multiplex PCR reads with MiXCR, one row per CDR3 protein. The sample shows some 340,000 distinct CDR3 sequences, approximately 23% of them seen only once. Source: peripheral blood mononuclear cells (PBMCs), taken when the disease was refractory, from a patient treated with antithyroid drugs. These receptor sequences come from a woman aged 40 to 50 with Graves disease.

In its sample, this clonotype was seen a few times. The rearrangement links TRBV10-3 to TRBJ1-3; the D is unclear. The germline gives CDR1 ENHRY, CDR2 SYGVKD. Trimming removed 2 bases from V and 8 bases from J, with 10 bases in between. The CDR3 is 13 residues long. The CDR3 protein is CAISEDPRDTIYF. CDR3 DNA sequence: TGTGCCATCAGTGAGGACCCGAGGGACACCATATATTTT.

This clonotype was counted only a few times. The genes are TRBV19 and TRBJ1-1; D possibly corresponds to TRBD1 (5 bases). Trimming took off 10 bases at V and 0 bases at J, with 12 bases between the two ends. The CDR3 is made up of 13 amino acids. Germline V CDR1 and CDR2: LNHDA, SQIVND (reference sequence). CDR3 protein: CATRQRLNTEAFF. The CDR3, as DNA: TGTGCCACCCGACAGAGATTGAACACTGAAGCTTTCTTT.

This chain joins TRBV28 and TRBJ1-6, with D possibly being TRBD1 (6 bases). This CDR3 has 14 amino acids. The germline V and J ends were trimmed by 6 bases and 5 bases, with 11 bases remaining between them. Germline V gene data show CDR1 as MDHEN and CDR2 as SYDVKM. The CDR3 DNA is TGTGCCAGCAGCCCGGGACACAATAATTCACCCCTCCACTTT. Translating gives CASSPGHNNSPLHF. The full variable domain, its missing parts supplied by reference TRBV28 and TRBJ1-6, is DVKVTQSSRYLVKRTGEKVFLECVQDMDHENMFWYRQDPGLGLRLIYFSYDVKMKEKGDIPEGYSVSREKKERFSLILESASTNQTSMYLCASSPGHNNSPLHFGNGTRLTVT.

This clonotype occurred a few times. The chain links TRBV20-1 to TRBJ2-7, with D unclear. In germline, CDR1 is DFQATT, CDR2 SNEGSKA (reference sequence). The CDR3 covers 10 residues. V was shortened by 0 bases and J by 5 bases, with 2 bases between the two germline ends. The CDR3 loop is CSARDDEQYF. The CDR3 DNA reads TGCAGTGCTAGAGATGACGAGCAGTACTTC.

With regard to this clonotype: A far larger clone differs by one base, so this is likely a read error. The CDR3 DNA follows: TGTGCCAGCGGACGGGGCGGGGGGCCCCCCCAAGAGACCCAGTACTTC. It is translated as CASGRGGGPPQETQYF. This chain uses TRBV6-2 or TRBV6-3 with TRBJ2-5; TRBD2 matches at 8 bases. There are 16 residues in the CDR3. Germline values: CDR1 MNHEY, CDR2 SVGEGT. With 8 bases clipped from V and 1 base from J, the junction kept 12 bases outside the gene matches.

This clonotype has ten or more counts. V and J are TRBV20-1 and TRBJ2-7, with 10 bases lining up with TRBD1. This CDR3 is built from 14 residues. With 5 bases clipped from V and 0 bases from J, the junction kept 4 bases outside the gene matches. Germline V gene data show CDR1 as DFQATT and CDR2 as SNEGSKA (reference sequence). The DNA of the CDR3 is TGCAGTGCTGGGGACAGGGGAGGCTCCTACGAGCAGTACTTC. Its translation is CSAGDRGGSYEQYF.

As concerns this clonotype: A much larger clone sits a single nucleotide away, making a read error possible. The V and J genes are TRBV6-1 and TRBJ2-7; D gene ambiguous. The germline V gene has CDR1 MNHNS and CDR2 SASEGT. The CDR3 is made up of 13 amino acids. CDR3 region: CASSNLYGDEQHF. The DNA for the CDR3 is TGTGCCAGCAGCAATCTGTACGGAGACGAGCAGCACTTC.

On this clonotype itself: It may be a read error: a sequence one base away is much more abundant. The chain carries TRBV20-1 and TRBJ2-5, with 9 bases fitting TRBD2. Germline V CDR1 and CDR2: DFQATT, SNEGSKA (reference sequence). The CDR3 is 14 amino acids. The CDR3 loop reads CSGAGGKDYNEQYF. CDR3 DNA sequence: TGCAGCGGAGCGGGAGGTAAGGACTACAATGAGCAGTACTTC.

The table lists this clonotype with a few counts. This chain uses TRBV3-1 with TRBJ1-6; tentative D call: TRBD1 (5 bases). The V gene lost 3 bases and the J gene lost 7 bases, with 10 bases spanning the gap. Germline V gene sequence: CDR1 LGHDT, CDR2 YNNKEL (reference sequence). The CDR3 has 14 residues. This chain's CDR3 is CASSHGGPNSPLHF. CDR3 sequence (DNA): TGTGCCAGCAGCCACGGGGGACCGAATTCACCCCTCCACTTT.

The chain is built from TRBV5-6 and TRBJ1-2; TRBD1 matches 7 bases. This CDR3 has 14 residues. The V segment lost 4 bases and the J segment 1 base; nucleotides outside the gene matches: 4. Per the germline V gene, CDR1 is SGHDT and CDR2 is YYEEEE. As DNA, the CDR3 is TGTGCCAGCAGCCCGGGACAGAATAACTATGGCTACACCTTC. It specifies CASSPGQNNYGYTF.

This clonotype was counted many times. The chain is built from TRBV28 and TRBJ1-6; D unresolved. The germline V gene has CDR1 MDHEN and CDR2 SYDVKM. Trimming took off 6 bases at V and 7 bases at J, with 7 bases between the two ends. The CDR3 spans 12 residues. CDR3 bases: TGTGCCAGCAGCTTGTTGAATTCACCCCTCCACTTT. It translates to CASSLLNSPLHF. The whole variable domain, filled in from reference TRBV28 and TRBJ1-6, reads DVKVTQSSRYLVKRTGEKVFLECVQDMDHENMFWYRQDPGLGLRLIYFSYDVKMKEKGDIPEGYSVSREKKERFSLILESASTNQTSMYLCASSLLNSPLHFGNGTRLTVT.

This clonotype was counted ten times or more. The chain carries TRBV12-3 or TRBV12-4 and TRBJ1-4, with 7 bases identical to TRBD1. Germline trimming cut 5 bases from V and 0 bases from J; bases unmatched to any gene: 15. The CDR3 runs 19 residues. This chain's CDR3 is CASSQLRPTGNATNEKLFF. The CDR3 DNA reads as TGTGCCAGCAGTCAACTCCGCCCGACAGGGAATGCAACTAATGAAAAACTGTTTTTT.

As to this clonotype: This may be a read error, as it is one base from a much larger clone. The chain uses TRBV10-3 and TRBJ1-1, with a weak D call TRBD1 (6 bases). CDR3 length: 13 amino acids. Germline CDR1 and CDR2: ENHRY and SYGVKD. The CDR3 loop reads CATSTGMWTEAFF. Here the CDR3 DNA reads TGTGCCACCAGTACAGGGATGTGGACTGAAGCTTTCTTT.

The table lists this clonotype with many counts. This chain uses TRBV20-1 with TRBJ2-7, with D uncertain. The germline CDR1 and CDR2 sequences are DFQATT and SNEGSKA (reference sequence). The CDR3 covers 15 residues. V lost 0 bases and J 6 bases, leaving 18 bases between the germline ends. The CDR3: CSARDHGLTSREQYF. CDR3 DNA: TGCAGTGCTAGAGATCATGGGCTGACCTCTCGCGAGCAGTACTTC.

This clonotype has only a few counts. The chain uses TRBV12-3 or TRBV12-4 and TRBJ1-5, with a tentative D call TRBD1 (6 bases). The CDR3 totals 14 residues. The V end lost 6 bases, the J end lost 4 bases, and 13 bases lay between the germline ends. The CDR3 DNA sequence: TGTGCCAGCAGAAGTAGACAGGTTAATCAGCCCCAGCATTTT. The encoded protein is CASRSRQVNQPQHF.

This clonotype has just one count. V usage is TRBV4-1 and J usage is TRBJ2-5, with 7 nucleotides matching TRBD1. V dropped 0 bases and J dropped 2; count of bases not matched to a gene: 6. Germline V gene lookup returns CDR1 MGHRA and CDR2 YSYEKL. CDR3 length: 16 residues. This CDR3 reads CASSQERTGTQETQYF. Here the CDR3 DNA reads TGCGCCAGCAGCCAAGAAAGGACAGGTACGCAAGAGACCCAGTACTTC.

The sample holds many counts of this clonotype. This chain uses TRBV2 with TRBJ1-4; D gene ambiguous. Trimming shortened V by 6 bases and J by 5 bases, and 13 bases separated the two germline ends. The CDR3 is 14 amino acids. Germline V CDR1 and CDR2: SNHLY, FYNNEI. The CDR3 nucleotides are TGTGCCAGCAGGCGCCCGGGATACAATGAAAAACTGTTTTTT. It specifies CASRRPGYNEKLFF. Full variable domain (rest looked up from reference TRBV2 and TRBJ1-4): EPEVTQTPSHQVTQMGQEVILRCVPISNHLYFYWYRQILGQKVEFLVSFYNNEISEKSEIFDDQFSVERPDGSNFTLKIRSTKLEDSAMYFCASRRPGYNEKLFFGSGTQLSVL.

Details on this clonotype: This sequence is one base from a far larger clone and is likely a read error. The V call is TRBV14, the J call TRBJ2-4; D may be TRBD1 (6 bases). The DNA end favors TRBJ2-5, so the J call may be wrong. Germline V lookup: CDR1 SGHDN, CDR2 FVKESK. The CDR3 is 13 amino acids. The CDR3 sequence is CASSRHRDGTQYF. The CDR3 bases are TGTGCCAGCAGCCGACACAGGGATGGGACCCAGTACTTC.

This clonotype appeared many times. The chain employs TRBV12-3 or TRBV12-4 and TRBJ1-2; TRBD1 might be the D (5 bases). This CDR3 is built from 14 residues. Trimming took 3 bases from V and 0 from J, leaving 8 bases between them. The CDR3 DNA sequence: TGTGCCAGCAGTTTCGGGGGATCTAACTATGGCTACACCTTC. Translating it yields CASSFGGSNYGYTF.

This clonotype was detected ten times or more. This CDR3 reads CASSVGQGVSNEKLFF. CDR3 nucleotide sequence: TGCGCCAGCAGCGTGGGACAGGGGGTGTCTAATGAAAAACTGTTTTTT. The V and J genes are TRBV5-1 and TRBJ1-4; 11 bases are shared with TRBD1. CDR1 is SGHRS and CDR2 is YFSETQ in the germline V gene. The CDR3 runs 16 residues. The ends lost 4 bases at V and 3 bases at J; junction bases unmatched: 5.

This clonotype was counted many times. The chain carries TRBV28 and TRBJ1-2; D is perhaps TRBD1 (6 bases). The V and J ends lost 5 bases and 1 base respectively, with 17 bases between them. The CDR3 is 16 amino acids. Germline V gene lookup returns CDR1 MDHEN and CDR2 SYDVKM. CDR3 nucleotide sequence: TGTGCCAGCAGTGGCATAGTACGGGGGCTTAACTATGGCTACACCTTC. Translating gives CASSGIVRGLNYGYTF.

On this clonotype: A read error may account for a junction end that differs from germline. The V and J genes are TRBV28 and TRBJ1-1; 9 positions agree with TRBD1. The CDR3 length is 16 residues. CDR1 is MDHEN, CDR2 SYDVKM, per germline. The CDR3 DNA is TGTGCCGGCAGTTCCCATACAGGGGGCGAATACACTGAAGCTTTCTTT. Its translation: CAGSSHTGGEYTEAFF.

Comment on this clonotype: Possible read error: a much larger clone is one base away. The chain recombines TRBV10-3 with TRBJ1-5; 9 nucleotides align to TRBD1. The length of the CDR3 is 15 residues. Trimming took 4 bases from V and 9 from J; bases not matched to a gene: 10. The germline gives CDR1 ENHRY, CDR2 SYGVKD. DNA of the CDR3: TGTGCCATCAGTGGGGACAGGGTAGGCAGTCGGCCCCAGCATTTT. Residues: CAISGDRVGSRPQHF.

The chain recombines TRBV28 with TRBJ1-1, with TRBD1 matching 7 bases. Germline CDR1 MDHEN, CDR2 SYDVKM. With V trimmed by 7 bases and J by 6 bases, 5 bases remained unmatched. The CDR3 has 12 amino acids. The CDR3 here is CASNLDRSEAFF. CDR3 DNA: TGTGCCAGCAATTTGGACAGGTCTGAAGCTTTCTTT.

This clonotype was detected only a few times. This rearrangement joins TRBV30 to TRBJ1-2; 7 bases are shared with TRBD1. V lost 0 bases to trimming and J lost 5 bases; unmatched junction nucleotides: 9. The CDR3 covers 15 residues. Germline V gives CDR1 GTSNPN, CDR2 SVGIG (reference sequence). CDR3 protein: CAWSVPAGGGYGYTF. The CDR3 nucleotides read TGTGCCTGGAGTGTACCCGCAGGGGGTGGGTATGGCTACACCTTC.

This chain uses TRBV28 with TRBJ1-5; possibly TRBD1 for D (6 bases). Germline V lookup: CDR1 MDHEN, CDR2 SYDVKM. The CDR3 length is 17 residues. The V gene lost 6 bases and the J gene lost 7 bases, with 25 bases spanning the gap. The CDR3 spells CASRARARSRGGQPQHF. In DNA form, the CDR3 reads TGTGCCAGCAGGGCTAGAGCTAGGTCCAGGGGTGGCCAGCCCCAGCATTTT.

The table lists this clonotype with many counts. The chain joins TRBV28 to TRBJ2-7, with 12 nucleotides matching TRBD2. The V gene's germline CDR1 is MDHEN and CDR2 SYDVKM. This CDR3 is built from 21 residues. The trim removed 4 bases at V and 3 bases at J, leaving 22 bases unmatched. This CDR3 reads CASSSRRQGSQLAGGLYEQYF. In DNA, the CDR3 is TGTGCCAGCAGTTCCCGTCGACAGGGTAGTCAGCTAGCGGGAGGGCTCTACGAGCAGTACTTC.

J is TRBJ2-2 and V is TRBV2; D ambiguous. The CDR3 has 15 residues. Trimming pared 6 bases from V and 5 bases from J, leaving 16 bases between. The germline V gene has CDR1 SNHLY and CDR2 FYNNEI. The CDR3 here is CASSHPYLETGELFF. CDR3 coding DNA: TGTGCCAGCAGCCACCCCTACCTCGAAACCGGGGAGCTGTTTTTT.

This clonotype has a count of ten or more. The chain links TRBV28 to TRBJ1-1; D gene unclear. The CDR3 spans 11 residues. Germline V lookup: CDR1 MDHEN, CDR2 SYDVKM. Between the trimmed V and J ends, which lost 6 bases and 3 bases, there was a span of 5 bases. Here the CDR3 DNA reads TGTGCCAGCAGAGATTACACTGAAGCTTTCTTT. Translation gives CASRDYTEAFF.